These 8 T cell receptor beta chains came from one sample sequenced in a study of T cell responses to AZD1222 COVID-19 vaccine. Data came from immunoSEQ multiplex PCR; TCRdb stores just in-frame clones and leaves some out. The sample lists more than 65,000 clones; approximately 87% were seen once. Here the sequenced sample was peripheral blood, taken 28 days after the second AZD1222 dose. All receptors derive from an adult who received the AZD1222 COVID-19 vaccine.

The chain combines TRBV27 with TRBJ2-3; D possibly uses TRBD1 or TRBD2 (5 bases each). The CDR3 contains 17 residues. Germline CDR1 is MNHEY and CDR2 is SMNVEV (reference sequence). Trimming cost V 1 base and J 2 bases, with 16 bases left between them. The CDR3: CASSLLGETVDTDTQYF. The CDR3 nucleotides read TGTGCCAGCAGTTTATTAGGGGAGACAGTGGACACAGATACGCAGTATTTT.

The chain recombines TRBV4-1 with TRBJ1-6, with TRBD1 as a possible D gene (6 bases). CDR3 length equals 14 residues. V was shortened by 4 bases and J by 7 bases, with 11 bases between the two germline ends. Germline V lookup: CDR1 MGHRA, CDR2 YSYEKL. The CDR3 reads CASSLGQGNSPLHF. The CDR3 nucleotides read TGCGCCAGCAGCCTGGGGCAGGGGAATTCACCCCTCCACTTT.

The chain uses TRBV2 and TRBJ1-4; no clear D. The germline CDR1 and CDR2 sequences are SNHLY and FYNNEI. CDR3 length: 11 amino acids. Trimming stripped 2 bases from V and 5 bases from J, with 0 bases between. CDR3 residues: CASSENEKLFF. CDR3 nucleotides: TGTGCCAGCAGTGAAAATGAAAAACTGTTTTTT.

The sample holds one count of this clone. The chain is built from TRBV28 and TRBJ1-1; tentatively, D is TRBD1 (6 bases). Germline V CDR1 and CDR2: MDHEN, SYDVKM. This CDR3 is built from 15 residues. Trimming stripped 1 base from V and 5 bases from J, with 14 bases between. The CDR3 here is CASSLSRGGRTEAFF. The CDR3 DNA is TGTGCCAGCAGTTTATCCAGGGGTGGTAGGACTGAAGCTTTCTTT.

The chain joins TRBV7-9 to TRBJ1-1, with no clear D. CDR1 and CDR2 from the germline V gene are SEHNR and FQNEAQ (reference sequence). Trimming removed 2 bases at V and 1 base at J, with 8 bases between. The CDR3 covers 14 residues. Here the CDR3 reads CASSLNGKNTEAFF. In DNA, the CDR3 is TGTGCCAGCAGCTTAAATGGAAAGAACACTGAAGCTTTCTTT.

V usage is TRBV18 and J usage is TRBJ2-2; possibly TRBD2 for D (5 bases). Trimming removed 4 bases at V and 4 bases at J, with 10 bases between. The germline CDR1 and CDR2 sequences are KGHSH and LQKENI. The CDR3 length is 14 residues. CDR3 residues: CASSRLEGTGELFF. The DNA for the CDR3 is TGTGCCAGCTCACGACTTGAGGGCACCGGGGAGCTGTTTTTT.

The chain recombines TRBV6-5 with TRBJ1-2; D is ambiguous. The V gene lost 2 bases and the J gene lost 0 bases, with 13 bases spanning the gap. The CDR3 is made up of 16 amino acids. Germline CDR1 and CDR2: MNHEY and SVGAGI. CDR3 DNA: TGTGCCAGCAGTTACGAGGCACTGCCTTCTAACTATGGCTACACCTTC. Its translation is CASSYEALPSNYGYTF.

The CDR3 loop is CASSSPPGGVYEQYF. CDR3 in DNA: TGTGCCAGCAGCTCCCCCCCTGGAGGGGTCTACGAGCAGTACTTC. The chain is built from TRBV6-5 and TRBJ2-7; a possible D gene is TRBD2 (6 bases). The germline V and J ends were trimmed by 6 bases and 3 bases, with 18 bases remaining between them. CDR1 and CDR2 (germline): MNHEY, SVGAGI. The CDR3 consists of 15 residues.